Below, 27 T cell receptor beta chains from the same sample are listed, as sequenced in a study of T cell responses to AZD1222 COVID-19 vaccine. Here immunoSEQ multiplex PCR was the method, and the copy in TCRdb shows in-frame clones only, minus some. This repertoire shows about 150,000 clones, about 89% found once; its top ten account for about a tenth. Sequences were derived from peripheral blood, sampled 28 days after the second AZD1222 dose. All receptors come from an adult who received the AZD1222 COVID-19 vaccine.

This clone was seen once. This rearrangement joins TRBV7-9 to TRBJ2-7; TRBD2 agrees at 11 bases. The germline CDR1 and CDR2 sequences are SEHNR and FQNEAQ (reference sequence). V lost 5 bases, J lost 3 bases, and 3 bases stayed unmatched. The CDR3 loop spans 14 amino acids. In nucleotides, the CDR3 is TGTGCCAGCAGCGAAGGGACTAGCGGCTACGAGCAGTACTTC. It is translated as CASSEGTSGYEQYF.

This clone came up once. The rearrangement joins TRBV7-9 to TRBJ1-2, with D perhaps matching TRBD1 (5 bases). There are 12 residues in the CDR3. Per germline, CDR1 SEHNR and CDR2 FQNEAQ (reference sequence). V was pared by 2 bases and J by 11 bases, with 12 bases between. CDR3 protein: CASSLPWGGYTF. Written as DNA, the CDR3 is TGTGCCAGCAGCTTACCTTGGGGGGGATACACCTTC.

The genes are TRBV7-9 and TRBJ1-2, with D tentatively TRBD1 (6 bases). The CDR3 loop spans 15 amino acids. V was trimmed by 5 bases and J by 2 bases, leaving 15 bases between them. The germline gives CDR1 SEHNR, CDR2 FQNEAQ (reference sequence). The CDR3 coding sequence is TGTGCCAGCAGCCCCTCGGACAGACTAAACTATGGCTACACCTTC. Encoded protein: CASSPSDRLNYGYTF.

The chain has TRBV6-1 and TRBJ1-1, with TRBD1 as a possible D gene (5 bases). The length of the CDR3 is 13 residues. Germline CDR1 and CDR2: MNHNS and SASEGT. The V and J ends lost 3 bases and 4 bases respectively, with 9 bases between them. The CDR3 sequence is CASSETRGTEAFF. CDR3 sequence (DNA): TGTGCCAGCAGTGAGACGAGGGGCACTGAAGCTTTCTTT.

The chain has TRBV12-5 and TRBJ2-1; no clear D gene. The V gene lost 5 bases and the J gene lost 3 bases, with 8 bases spanning the gap. CDR1 is LGHNT, CDR2 FRNRAP, per germline. The CDR3 runs to 13 residues. The CDR3 spells CASGTDDYNEQFF. In DNA, the CDR3 is TGTGCTAGTGGTACGGACGACTACAATGAGCAGTTCTTC.

This clone appeared a single time. The rearrangement links TRBV7-9 to TRBJ2-2, with TRBD1 identical over 8 bases. Germline V gene lookup returns CDR1 SEHNR and CDR2 FQNEAQ (reference sequence). The CDR3 length is 17 residues. The V segment lost 0 bases and the J segment 1 base; nucleotides outside the gene matches: 4. CDR3 protein: CASSLALGQGNTGELFF. CDR3 coding DNA: TGTGCCAGCAGCTTAGCCCTCGGACAGGGGAACACCGGGGAGCTGTTTTTT.

The genes are TRBV9 and TRBJ2-7; 8 bases map to TRBD1. The germline V gene has CDR1 SGDLS and CDR2 YYNGEE. This CDR3 has 14 amino acids. The V and J ends lost 6 bases and 6 bases, in that order; junction bases with no gene match: 11. The CDR3 is CASTYDSTGGEQYF. CDR3 sequence (DNA): TGTGCCAGCACCTACGACTCAACAGGGGGCGAGCAGTACTTC.

The chain uses TRBV6-6 and TRBJ1-1; tentatively, D is TRBD1 (6 bases). The CDR3 runs 16 residues. Germline loops: CDR1 MNHNY, CDR2 SVGAGI (reference sequence). V lost 0 bases and J 10 bases, leaving 21 bases between the germline ends. CDR3 nucleotides: TGTGCCAGCAGTTACTCTTCAGCACCGGGGGTAGGGGGAGCTTTCTTT. It encodes CASSYSSAPGVGGAFF.

The CDR3 DNA is TGTGCCATCAGTGATAGGCGGGAGGGCTTCGAGCAGTTCTTC. Its protein is CAISDRREGFEQFF. The V call is TRBV10-3, the J call TRBJ2-1; TRBD2 agrees at 9 bases. Germline values: CDR1 ENHRY, CDR2 SYGVKD. V shed 3 bases, J shed 10 bases, and the junction held 7 bases outside the gene matches. The CDR3 length is 14 residues.

The V and J genes are TRBV5-1 and TRBJ1-2; tentative D call: TRBD1 (6 bases). V was trimmed by 5 bases and J by 4 bases, leaving 15 bases between them. The germline V gene encodes CDR1 SGHRS and CDR2 YFSETQ. CDR3 length: 14 amino acids. The chain's CDR3 is CASSVGDNFYGYTF. DNA of the CDR3: TGCGCCAGCAGTGTGGGGGACAACTTCTATGGCTACACCTTC.

This chain connects TRBV10-3 to TRBJ2-7; 8 nucleotides line up with TRBD2. Germline V gives CDR1 ENHRY, CDR2 SYGVKD. J gave up 0 bases and V 3 bases, and 4 bases lay outside the gene matches. CDR3 length: 15 residues. CDR3 sequence: CAISETSGSSYEQYF. In DNA form, the CDR3 reads TGTGCCATCAGTGAAACTAGCGGTAGCTCCTACGAGCAGTACTTC.

The V and J genes are TRBV5-1 and TRBJ2-5; D may match TRBD1 or TRBD2 (5 bases each). V was shortened by 5 bases and J by 3 bases, with 17 bases between the two germline ends. The CDR3 has 15 amino acids. CDR1 and CDR2 from the germline V gene are SGHRS and YFSETQ. The CDR3 DNA sequence: TGCGCCAGCAGATCGGGACCCTTAGTAGAAGAGACCCAGTACTTC. It specifies CASRSGPLVEETQYF.

The chain is built from TRBV9 and TRBJ2-2; D gene uncertain. The length of the CDR3 is 12 residues. CDR1 SGDLS and CDR2 YYNGEE come from the germline V gene. V was cut by 0 bases and J by 7 bases, with 4 bases left in between. CDR3 nucleotide sequence: TGTGCCAGCAGCGTAGATATCGGGGAGCTGTTTTTT. This translates into CASSVDIGELFF. The whole variable domain, remainder taken from reference TRBV9 and TRBJ2-2, is DSGVTQTPKHLITATGQRVTLRCSPRSGDLSVYWYQQSLDQGLQFLIQYYNGEERAKGNILERFSAQQFPDLHSELNLSSLELGDSALYFCASSVDIGELFFGEGSRLTVL.

The gene calls are TRBV25-1 and TRBJ1-5; the D gene is possibly TRBD1 (5 bases). Trimming removed 4 bases at V and 1 base at J, with 8 bases between. This CDR3 comprises 14 residues. Germline values: CDR1 MGHDK, CDR2 SYGVNS. CDR3 sequence (DNA): TGTGCCAGCAGTGGGGGGGGAAGCAATCAGCCCCAGCATTTT. Translating gives CASSGGGSNQPQHF.

V usage is TRBV18 and J usage is TRBJ2-7, with 11 bases lining up with TRBD2. Germline lookup yields CDR1 KGHSH and CDR2 LQKENI. This CDR3 spans 15 amino acids. V lost 3 bases, J lost 2 bases, and 3 bases stayed unmatched. This chain's CDR3 is CASSPLAGGTYEQYF. Written as DNA, the CDR3 is TGTGCCAGCTCACCCCTAGCGGGAGGCACCTACGAGCAGTACTTC.

The chain uses TRBV5-4 and TRBJ2-2; no definite D call. The CDR3 runs 14 residues. V was trimmed by 0 bases and J by 1 base, leaving 4 bases between them. The germline CDR1 and CDR2 sequences are SGHNT and YYREEE (reference sequence). CDR3 amino acids: CASSLAWNTGELFF. In DNA form, the CDR3 reads TGTGCCAGCAGCTTGGCTTGGAACACCGGGGAGCTGTTTTTT.

This sequence joins TRBV11-3 and TRBJ1-1; D ambiguous. The CDR3 extends over 13 amino acids. Trimming cost V 5 bases and J 3 bases, with 10 bases left between them. The germline V gene has CDR1 SGHNT and CDR2 YENEEA. In DNA, the CDR3 is TGTGCCAGCAGCCTTCACCTGGACACTGAAGCTTTCTTT. Protein sequence: CASSLHLDTEAFF.

The chain joins TRBV14 to TRBJ1-4; 7 bases fit TRBD1. V was pared by 0 bases and J by 6 bases, with 10 bases of the junction left unmatched. CDR1 SGHDN and CDR2 FVKESK come from the germline V gene. The CDR3 loop spans 17 amino acids. The DNA for the CDR3 is TGTGCCAGCAGCCAAGAGACAGACAGGGAGTGGGATGAAAAACTGTTTTTT. This gives the protein CASSQETDREWDEKLFF.

The chain employs TRBV7-2 and TRBJ2-1, with D perhaps matching TRBD1 (5 bases). From germline, CDR1 is SGHTA and CDR2 FQGNSA. This CDR3 is built from 15 residues. Between the trimmed V and J ends, which lost 5 bases and 5 bases, there was a span of 16 bases. CDR3 sequence: CASSLSAGWDNEQFF. The CDR3 region has the DNA TGTGCCAGCAGCCTTAGTGCAGGGTGGGACAATGAGCAGTTCTTC.

This chain joins TRBV6-2 or TRBV6-3 and TRBJ2-1, with 10 bases identical to TRBD2. The CDR3 contains 16 residues. Germline values: CDR1 MNHEY, CDR2 SVGEGT. After removal of 0 bases from V and 9 bases from J, the junction contained 8 bases not matched to a gene. The DNA for the CDR3 is TGTGCCAGCAGTTACTCGGGACTAGCGCGGGGGGCTGAGCAGTTCTTC. Its protein is CASSYSGLARGAEQFF.

This clone came up once. The chain is built from TRBV7-9 and TRBJ2-1; 9 bases are shared with TRBD2. The germline gives CDR1 SEHNR, CDR2 FQNEAQ (reference sequence). V gave up 8 bases and J gave up 0 bases; unmatched junction bases: 11. This CDR3 has 17 residues. CDR3 nucleotide sequence: TGTGCCAGCCGATCTAGCGGGATCTACAGCTCCTACAATGAGCAGTTCTTC. The encoded protein is CASRSSGIYSSYNEQFF.

The CDR3 coding sequence is TGTGCCAGCAGCTCTCCTAGCACAGATACGCAGTATTTT. Protein product: CASSSPSTDTQYF. The chain has TRBV5-4 and TRBJ2-3; no firm D call. From germline, CDR1 is SGHNT and CDR2 YYREEE (reference sequence). V was shortened by 3 bases and J by 0 bases, with 5 bases between the two germline ends. The CDR3 sequence is 13 residues long.

A remark on this clone: Different DNA sequences within this sample yield the same CDR3. The chain has TRBV6-5 and TRBJ2-3, with a possible D match to TRBD2 (6 bases). This CDR3 region has 14 residues. CDR1 MNHEY and CDR2 SVGAGI come from the germline V gene. V lost 6 bases to trimming and J lost 0 bases, with 10 bases between them. In DNA, the CDR3 is TGTGCCAGCAGCCTTCGGGGGAGCACAGATACGCAGTATTTT. Translating gives CASSLRGSTDTQYF.

This clone has only a few counts. The rearrangement uses TRBV4-3 and TRBJ2-2, with D possibly being TRBD2 (5 bases). This CDR3 is built from 14 residues. The germline gives CDR1 LGHNA, CDR2 YSLEER. Trimming pared 2 bases from V and 7 bases from J, leaving 11 bases between. The CDR3 loop reads CASSQTDSVGELFF. The CDR3 DNA sequence: TGCGCCAGCAGCCAAACGGACTCTGTCGGGGAGCTGTTTTTT.

The rearrangement joins TRBV24-1 to TRBJ2-1; D is ambiguous. The germline V gene has CDR1 KGHDR and CDR2 SFDVKD. V was pared by 6 bases and J by 4 bases, with 6 bases between. The CDR3 runs to 12 residues. The CDR3 loop is CATSSRYNEQFF. The CDR3 DNA reads TGTGCCACCAGTTCTAGATACAATGAGCAGTTCTTC.

V and J are TRBV19 and TRBJ1-5, with D possibly being TRBD1 (5 bases). This CDR3 spans 15 amino acids. Germline CDR1 and CDR2: LNHDA and SQIVND (reference sequence). Trimming removed 4 bases at V and 3 bases at J, with 13 bases between. The CDR3 bases are TGTGCCAGTAGTACTTTGGGGGGTTCCAATCAGCCCCAGCATTTT. The encoded protein is CASSTLGGSNQPQHF.

A remark on this clone: The identical CDR3 is also encoded by other nucleotide sequences in the sample. V gene TRBV18 combines with J gene TRBJ1-3, with D possibly being TRBD1 (5 bases). The CDR3 extends over 13 amino acids. Trimming took off 4 bases at V and 3 bases at J, with 7 bases between the two ends. The germline gives CDR1 KGHSH, CDR2 LQKENI. CDR3 amino acids: CASSRRDGNTIYF. As DNA, the CDR3 is TGTGCCAGCTCACGCAGGGATGGAAACACCATATATTTT. The whole variable domain, filled in from reference TRBV18 and TRBJ1-3, reads NAGVMQNPRHLVRRRGQEARLRCSPMKGHSHVYWYRQLPEEGLKFMVYLQKENIIDESGMPKERFSAEFPKEGPSILRIQQVVRGDSAAYFCASSRRDGNTIYFGEGSWLTVV.